This TCR beta chain was retrieved from a study of type 1 regulatory T cells. The germline V gene has CDR1 MNHNY and CDR2 SVGAGI (reference sequence). The CDR3 runs 18 residues. J gave up 9 bases and V 1 base, and 15 bases lay outside the gene matches. One entry per CDR3 protein, called by TCRdb with MiXCR from the reads. The table records around 65,000 distinct CDR3 sequences, nearly 50% of them present only once. Remarks on this clonotype: Its cognate antigen is unknown.

Material for sequencing was cultured non-Tr1 T cells, either the whole culture or a sorted T cell fraction (not recorded which). The TCR comes from a human donor in good health. The chain links TRBV6-6 to TRBJ2-4, with 10 bases identical to TRBD1. The CDR3, as DNA: TGTGCCAGCAGTTACTTCACCGGGACAGGGGAGATTTCAGGCATTCAGTACTTC. Translated: CASSYFTGTGEISGIQYF.